Listed below are T cell receptor beta chains from one sample, sequenced in a study of shared clonotypes between healthy human individuals. Profiled with immunoSEQ multiplex PCR; TCRdb holds only in-frame clones, not every one. In the table there are a few million clones, approximately 94% of which are singletons. What was sequenced was naive CD4+ T cells sorted from blood. Source of these receptors: a man aged 18 to 30 in good health. The CDR3 runs from the conserved cysteine through the conserved F or W. D genes are given only for firm matches. A row's size may be missing; if present it is once, few, many or a size class.

cdr3_length,clone_size,v_call,d_call,j_call,cdr3_nt,cdr3_aa
13,NA,TRBV14,NA,TRBJ1-6,TGTGCCAGCACCCAGGGCGATAATTCACCCCTCCACTTT,CASTQGDNSPLHF
16,NA,TRBV4-2,NA,TRBJ1-5,TGTGCCAGCAGCCCTGGAACGACAGTCCTCAATCAGCCCCAGCATTTT,CASSPGTTVLNQPQHF
14,NA,TRBV7-2,TRBD1,TRBJ2-7,TGTGCCAGCAGTTGGGGACAGGTCTCGGCGGAGCAGTACTTC,CASSWGQVSAEQYF
13,NA,TRBV10-3,NA,TRBJ1-2,TGTGCCATCAGTCAAGGGGCCGGCTATGGCTACACCTTC,CAISQGAGYGYTF
16,NA,TRBV19,NA,TRBJ1-6,TGTGCCAGTAGTAGACTCGGGGCCCGGCATAATTCACCCCTCCACTTT,CASSRLGARHNSPLHF
11,NA,TRBV7-9,NA,TRBJ2-7,TGTGCCAGCGAGGGGGCCTACGAGCAGTACTTC,CASEGAYEQYF
15,NA,TRBV5-8,TRBD1,TRBJ1-5,TGTGCCAGCAGGCGGACAGGGGGGAACAATCAGCCCCAGCATTTT,CASRRTGGNNQPQHF
14,NA,TRBV19,NA,TRBJ2-2,TGTGCCAGTAGTACCGGACTCAGCACCGGGGAGCTGTTTTTT,CASSTGLSTGELFF
19,NA,TRBV5-6,TRBD1,TRBJ1-3,TGTGCCAGCAGCACGAGGAGGGGGCTGAATCCCCACTCTGGAAACACCATATATTTT,CASSTRRGLNPHSGNTIYF
16,NA,TRBV7-9,TRBD1,TRBJ1-6,TGTGCCAGCAGCGCGCCGGGACAGGGATATCATTCACCCCTCCACTTT,CASSAPGQGYHSPLHF
14,NA,TRBV7-9,TRBD2,TRBJ2-7,TGTGCCAGCACCACGTCGGGACTAGCGCACGAGCAGTACTTC,CASTTSGLAHEQYF
13,NA,TRBV6-5,NA,TRBJ2-7,TGTGCCAGCAGTTGGGGCAGGGAGTCCGAGCAGTACTTC,CASSWGRESEQYF
16,NA,TRBV5-1,TRBD2,TRBJ2-3,TGCGCCAGCAGCCTCATTAGCGGGGGAAGCACAGATACGCAGTATTTT,CASSLISGGSTDTQYF
14,NA,TRBV5-1,NA,TRBJ1-5,TGCGCCAGCAGCTTGGTCGGGGAGGGTCAGCCCCAGCATTTT,CASSLVGEGQPQHF
14,NA,TRBV19,NA,TRBJ2-2,TGTGCCAGTAACAGGGCGGTGAACACCGGGGAGCTGTTTTTT,CASNRAVNTGELFF
11,once,TRBV6-1,NA,TRBJ2-3,TGTGCCAGCAGTCAAGAGTATACGCAGTATTTT,CASSQEYTQYF
14,NA,TRBV5-1,NA,TRBJ2-1,TGCGCCAGCAGCTCGCAGGGGAAGATCAATGAGCAGTTCTTC,CASSSQGKINEQFF
14,NA,TRBV18,NA,TRBJ1-1,TGTGCCAGCTCACCGACCCTGATTCGTTCTGAAGCTTTCTTT,CASSPTLIRSEAFF
15,NA,TRBV6-5,NA,TRBJ1-2,TGTGCCAGCAGCCAAGGCAGGCCTATTCTCTATGGCTACACCTTC,CASSQGRPILYGYTF
15,NA,TRBV5-6,NA,TRBJ2-1,TGTGCCAGCAGCTTTTTGCAGATAGCCTACAATGAGCAGTTCTTC,CASSFLQIAYNEQFF
15,NA,TRBV28,NA,TRBJ1-2,TGTGCCAGCAGATCGGGACAATGGGGGTACTATGGCTACACCTTC,CASRSGQWGYYGYTF
15,NA,TRBV7-2,NA,TRBJ2-1,TGTGCCAGCAGCTTAGTCTTGGGGCTTCTCAATGAGCAGTTCTTC,CASSLVLGLLNEQFF
12,NA,TRBV29-1,TRBD1,TRBJ1-2,TGCAGCGTTGATTCAGGGGGCGATGGCTACACCTTC,CSVDSGGDGYTF
13,NA,TRBV5-1,NA,TRBJ2-7,TGCGCCAGCAGCCCAGGCCCCTCCTACGAGCAGTACTTC,CASSPGPSYEQYF
13,once,TRBV7-2,NA,TRBJ1-5,TGTGCCAGCAGCCGAGGGGAGGAACAGCCCCAGCATTTT,CASSRGEEQPQHF
13,once,TRBV7-9,NA,TRBJ2-3,TGTGCCAGCAGCCGGGCAGGCACAGATACGCAGTATTTT,CASSRAGTDTQYF
15,NA,TRBV4-1,TRBD1,TRBJ1-4,TGCGCCAGCAGCCAAGGGGACAGGGATAATGAAAAACTGTTTTTT,CASSQGDRDNEKLFF
15,NA,TRBV4-3,NA,TRBJ2-7,TGCGCCAGCAGCCCTAGGGTGGGCGCCACCTACGAGCAGTACTTC,CASSPRVGATYEQYF
13,NA,TRBV6-1,NA,TRBJ2-7,TGTGCCAGGCGGCGACTGCACCCCTACGAGCAGTACTTC,CARRRLHPYEQYF
15,NA,TRBV27,TRBD1,TRBJ2-1,TGTGCCAGCGGAAAGGGGGCGGTCTCCTACAATGAGCAGTTCTTC,CASGKGAVSYNEQFF
15,NA,TRBV5-1,NA,TRBJ2-1,TGCGCCAGCAGCTTGGGTGGGGGCCCCTACAATGAGCAGTTCTTC,CASSLGGGPYNEQFF
14,NA,TRBV18,NA,TRBJ1-1,TGTGCCAGCTCACCACAGCGGACGAACACTGAAGCTTTCTTT,CASSPQRTNTEAFF
11,NA,TRBV19,TRBD2,TRBJ2-3,TGTGCGGTGGGGGGGGCAGATACGCAGTATTTT,CAVGGADTQYF
12,NA,TRBV28,NA,TRBJ1-1,TGTGCCAGCAGTTTACGAGTGGCAGAAGCTTTCTTT,CASSLRVAEAFF
15,once,TRBV28,TRBD1,TRBJ1-6,TGTGCCAGCAGTTCCGGACAGGGACGAAATTCACCCCTCCACTTT,CASSSGQGRNSPLHF
15,NA,TRBV30,NA,TRBJ1-3,TGTGCCTGGAGTGTATCTCGGGGGCCTGGAAACACCATATATTTT,CAWSVSRGPGNTIYF
13,NA,TRBV7-8,NA,TRBJ1-4,TGTGCCAGCAGCTTGGTCGGCAGGAGGGAACTGTTTTTT,CASSLVGRRELFF